This is a list of T cell receptor beta chains from one sample in a study of T cell changes during pregnancy in multiple sclerosis. Clones were sequenced by immunoSEQ multiplex PCR, and TCRdb holds only the in-frame ones, with some missing. Altogether several thousand clones are present, over 70% being singletons, with the ten largest covering around 5.3%. Sequences were derived from CD8+ T cells from peripheral blood mononuclear cells, sampled in the first trimester of pregnancy. These receptors all stem from a female donor in good health, enrolled as a control in a pregnancy study. Each CDR3 is given without its conserved first and last residue. The D gene is left open where the match is weak.

TRBJ2-2 TRBV11-2 TRBD1 ASSPGTGGKTGELF
TRBJ1-1 TRBV19 - ASSPWNTEAF
TRBJ2-7 TRBV6-1 TRBD2 ASRAGTSGIGEQY
TRBJ2-1 TRBV19 TRBD2 AIGGASGLNEQF
TRBJ1-1 TRBV19 - ASSIGQTEAF
TRBJ1-2 TRBV7-9 TRBD1 ASSRTGAGGGYT
TRBJ2-1 TRBV7-8 - ASSPRQYNEQF
TRBJ2-1 TRBV7-2 - ASSLSPGSAYNEQF
TRBJ2-2 TRBV5-3 - ARSFIRPRGTGELF
TRBJ2-7 TRBV5-5 - ASSLGEGDPLYEQY
TRBJ1-1 TRBV5-1 - ASSLVDMNTEAF
TRBJ2-2 TRBV9 - ASSVGGTGELF
TRBJ2-7 TRBV5-1 TRBD1 ASSLDRGPTYEQY
TRBJ2-1 TRBV29-1 TRBD2 SVGLAEYNEQF
TRBJ2-1 TRBV9 TRBD1 ASSAPGGVFSPEQF
TRBJ2-2 TRBV6-4 TRBD2 ASSKREGPTGELF
TRBJ1-1 TRBV7-9 TRBD1 ASSLGTGPDTEAF
TRBJ2-7 TRBV11-2 - ASSLGAGMEQY
TRBJ1-4 TRBV4-1 TRBD1 ASSQGTGSEKLF
TRBJ1-5 TRBV9 - ASSSEVGQPQH
TRBJ2-1 TRBV5-6 - ASSLGRGEQF
TRBJ2-1 TRBV9 TRBD2 ASSVTSGSLPF
TRBJ1-1 TRBV4-1 - ASSQVGQGLLNTEAF
TRBJ1-1 TRBV19 TRBD1 ASRWDSSSNTEAF
TRBJ1-2 TRBV18 - ASSPTPGEANYGYT
TRBJ1-1 TRBV2 TRBD1 ASSEDQGANTEAF
TRBJ1-2 TRBV6-4 - ASSDGEGVDGYT
TRBJ2-7 TRBV5-1 TRBD2 ASSAGTSGQAIDYEQY
TRBJ1-5 TRBV28 TRBD1 ASSHGETGLTQPQH
TRBJ2-7 TRBV7-9 - ASSADTAYEQY
TRBJ2-1 TRBV28 - ASSFSYEQF
TRBJ2-1 TRBV2 - ASLNEQF
TRBJ1-1 TRBV7-8 - ASSQRVEAF
TRBJ2-2 TRBV6-6 TRBD1 AGHRGDTGELF
TRBJ2-1 TRBV5-1 TRBD2 ASSTSGSSYNEQF
TRBJ1-1 TRBV10-1 - ASSLNQGWNTEAF
TRBJ2-3 TRBV27 - ASSFNGGRDTQY
TRBJ2-3 TRBV28 TRBD2 ASSSSGTLADTQY
TRBJ2-7 TRBV4-2 TRBD2 ASSPGLAGAYEQY
TRBJ2-5 TRBV7-2 - ASSLVGGAGETQY
TRBJ2-1 TRBV27 TRBD1 ASSFSTGGTGEQF
TRBJ2-7 TRBV11-2 TRBD1 ASSLGQGGVASYEQY
TRBJ2-1 TRBV6-1 TRBD2 ASSLTSGEGGEQF
TRBJ2-2 TRBV29-1 TRBD2 SVGRGVDTGELF
TRBJ2-1 TRBV5-6 - ASSLPLGGTEQF
- TRBV27 TRBD1 ASSPNPGGLSYEQY
TRBJ1-6 TRBV28 - ASSLARQENGSPLH
TRBJ2-5 TRBV28 - ASSSLAEAAPRTETQY
TRBJ2-3 TRBV27 TRBD2 ASSQLAGLPDTQY
TRBJ2-5 TRBV9 TRBD2 ASSVGGGARETQY
TRBJ1-2 TRBV28 TRBD1 ASRYGQGVYGYT
TRBJ2-3 TRBV6-1 TRBD1 AIDREGVDTQY
TRBJ2-1 TRBV28 - ASSSLGGPGEQF
TRBJ2-2 TRBV7-9 - ASSFSGATGELF